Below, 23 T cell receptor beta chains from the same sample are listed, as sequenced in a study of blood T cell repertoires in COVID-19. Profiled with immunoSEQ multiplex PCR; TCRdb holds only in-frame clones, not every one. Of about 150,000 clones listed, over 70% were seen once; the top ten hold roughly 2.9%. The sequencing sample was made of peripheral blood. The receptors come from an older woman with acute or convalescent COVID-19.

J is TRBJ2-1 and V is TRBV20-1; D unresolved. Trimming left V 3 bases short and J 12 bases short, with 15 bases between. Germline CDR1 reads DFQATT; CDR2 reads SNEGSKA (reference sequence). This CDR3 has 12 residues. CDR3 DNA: TGCAGTGCTAGTCTGCCGACAATGAGGCAGTTCTTC. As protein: CSASLPTMRQFF.

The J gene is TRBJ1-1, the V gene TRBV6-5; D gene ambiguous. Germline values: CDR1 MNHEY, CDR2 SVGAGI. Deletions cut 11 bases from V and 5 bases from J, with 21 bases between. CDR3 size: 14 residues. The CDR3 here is CAAAGSQRRTEAFF. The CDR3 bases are TGTGCCGCAGCGGGGAGTCAGAGAAGGACTGAAGCTTTCTTT.

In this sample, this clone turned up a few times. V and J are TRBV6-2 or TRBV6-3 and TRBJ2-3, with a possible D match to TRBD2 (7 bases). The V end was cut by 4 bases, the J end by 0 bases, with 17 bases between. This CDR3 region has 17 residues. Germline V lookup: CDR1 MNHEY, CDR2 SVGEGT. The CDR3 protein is CASSSLGGGGSTDTQYF. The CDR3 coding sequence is TGTGCCAGCAGTTCCCTGGGGGGGGGCGGAAGCACAGATACGCAGTATTTT.

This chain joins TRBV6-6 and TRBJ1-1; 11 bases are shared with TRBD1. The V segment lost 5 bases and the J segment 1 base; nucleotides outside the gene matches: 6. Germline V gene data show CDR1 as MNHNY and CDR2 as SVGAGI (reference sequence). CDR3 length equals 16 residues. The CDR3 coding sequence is TGTGCCAGCAGTAGGGGACAGGGGGTGGGGAACACTGAAGCTTTCTTT. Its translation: CASSRGQGVGNTEAFF.

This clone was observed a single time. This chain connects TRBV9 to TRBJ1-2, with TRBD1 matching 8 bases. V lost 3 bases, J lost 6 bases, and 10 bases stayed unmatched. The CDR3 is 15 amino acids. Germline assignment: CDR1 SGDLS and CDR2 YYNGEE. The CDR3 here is CASSGPRQGNDGYTF. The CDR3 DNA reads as TGTGCCAGCAGCGGGCCCCGACAGGGGAATGATGGCTACACCTTC.

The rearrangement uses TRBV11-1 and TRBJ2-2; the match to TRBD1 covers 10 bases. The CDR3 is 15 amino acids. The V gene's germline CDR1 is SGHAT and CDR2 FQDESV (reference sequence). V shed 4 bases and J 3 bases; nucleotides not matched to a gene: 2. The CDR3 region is CASSSGTGDTGELFF. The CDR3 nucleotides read TGTGCCAGCAGCTCCGGGACAGGGGACACCGGGGAGCTGTTTTTT.

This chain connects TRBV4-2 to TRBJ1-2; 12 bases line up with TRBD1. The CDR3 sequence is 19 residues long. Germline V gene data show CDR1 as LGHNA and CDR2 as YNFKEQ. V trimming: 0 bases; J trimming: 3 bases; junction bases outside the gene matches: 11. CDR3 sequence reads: CASSQEFPLGTGGDYGYTF. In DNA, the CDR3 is TGTGCCAGCAGCCAAGAATTCCCTTTAGGGACAGGGGGCGACTATGGCTACACCTTC.

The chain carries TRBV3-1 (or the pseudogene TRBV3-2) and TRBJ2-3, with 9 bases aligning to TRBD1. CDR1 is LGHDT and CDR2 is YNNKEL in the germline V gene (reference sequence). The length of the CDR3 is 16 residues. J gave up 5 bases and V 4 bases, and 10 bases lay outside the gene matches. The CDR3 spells CASSPWDRVSLDTQYF. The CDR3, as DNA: TGTGCCAGCAGCCCCTGGGACAGGGTGTCTTTAGATACGCAGTATTTT.

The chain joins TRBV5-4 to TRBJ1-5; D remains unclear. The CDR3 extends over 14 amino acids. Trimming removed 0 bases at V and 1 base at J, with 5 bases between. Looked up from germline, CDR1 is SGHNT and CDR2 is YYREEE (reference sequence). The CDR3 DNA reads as TGTGCCAGCAGCTTGGGAGGGAGCAATCAGCCCCAGCATTTT. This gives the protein CASSLGGSNQPQHF.

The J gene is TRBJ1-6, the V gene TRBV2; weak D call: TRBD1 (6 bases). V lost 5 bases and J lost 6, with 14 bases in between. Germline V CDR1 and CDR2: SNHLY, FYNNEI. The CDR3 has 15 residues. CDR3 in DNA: TGTGCCAGCAGTCTCGGACAGTGGGGTAATTCACCCCTCCACTTT. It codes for CASSLGQWGNSPLHF.

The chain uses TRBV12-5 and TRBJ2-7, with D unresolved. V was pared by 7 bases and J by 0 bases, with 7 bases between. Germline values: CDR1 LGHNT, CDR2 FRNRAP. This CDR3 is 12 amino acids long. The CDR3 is CASADNSYEQYF. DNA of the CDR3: TGTGCTAGTGCCGACAACTCCTACGAGCAGTACTTC.

As DNA, the CDR3 is TGTGCCAGTACCCGCCAGATGGCCGCCTCTAATGAAAAACTGTTTTTT. Translated, it gives CASTRQMAASNEKLFF. The V and J genes are TRBV19 and TRBJ1-4; no clear D gene. Germline V lookup: CDR1 LNHDA, CDR2 SQIVND (reference sequence). This CDR3 contains 16 residues. V lost 7 bases, J lost 3 bases, and 18 bases lay in between. Complete variable domain (other parts from reference TRBV19 and TRBJ1-4): DGGITQSPKYLFRKEGQNVTLSCEQNLNHDAMYWYRQDPGQGLRLIYYSQIVNDFQKGDIAEGYSVSREKKESFPLTVTSAQKNPTAFYLCASTRQMAASNEKLFFGSGTQLSVL.

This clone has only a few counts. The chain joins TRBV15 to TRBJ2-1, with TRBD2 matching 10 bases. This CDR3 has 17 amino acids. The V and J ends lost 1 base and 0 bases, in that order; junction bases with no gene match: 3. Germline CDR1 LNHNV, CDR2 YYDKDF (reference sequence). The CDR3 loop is CATSRGLAGASYNEQFF. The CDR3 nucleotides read TGTGCCACCAGCAGAGGACTAGCGGGTGCCTCCTACAATGAGCAGTTCTTC.

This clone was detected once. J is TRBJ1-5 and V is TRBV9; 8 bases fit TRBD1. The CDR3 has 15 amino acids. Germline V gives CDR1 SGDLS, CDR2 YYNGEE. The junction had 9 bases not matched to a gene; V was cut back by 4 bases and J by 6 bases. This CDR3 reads CASSPFSGGGQPQHF. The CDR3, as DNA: TGTGCCAGCAGCCCTTTCTCAGGGGGCGGTCAGCCCCAGCATTTT. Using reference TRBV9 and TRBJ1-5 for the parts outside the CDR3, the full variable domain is DSGVTQTPKHLITATGQRVTLRCSPRSGDLSVYWYQQSLDQGLQFLIQYYNGEERAKGNILERFSAQQFPDLHSELNLSSLELGDSALYFCASSPFSGGGQPQHFGDGTRLSIL.

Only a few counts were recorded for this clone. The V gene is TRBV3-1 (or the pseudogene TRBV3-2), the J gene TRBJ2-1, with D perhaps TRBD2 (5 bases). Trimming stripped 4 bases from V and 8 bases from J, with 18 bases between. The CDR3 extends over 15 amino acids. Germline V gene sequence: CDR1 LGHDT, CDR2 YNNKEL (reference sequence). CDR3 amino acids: CASSPSALASHEQFF. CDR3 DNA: TGTGCCAGCAGCCCCTCGGCGCTAGCTTCCCATGAGCAGTTCTTC.

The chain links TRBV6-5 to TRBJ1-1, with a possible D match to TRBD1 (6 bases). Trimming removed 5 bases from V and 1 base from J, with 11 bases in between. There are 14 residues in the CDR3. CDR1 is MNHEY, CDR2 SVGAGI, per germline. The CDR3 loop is CASSPAGANTEAFF. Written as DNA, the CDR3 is TGTGCCAGCAGTCCCGCAGGGGCGAACACTGAAGCTTTCTTT.

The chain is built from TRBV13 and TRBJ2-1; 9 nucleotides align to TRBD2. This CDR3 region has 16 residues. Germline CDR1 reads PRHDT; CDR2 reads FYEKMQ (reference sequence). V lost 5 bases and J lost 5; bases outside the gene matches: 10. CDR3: CASSPGTSIYNNEQFF. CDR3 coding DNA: TGTGCCAGCAGCCCCGGGACTAGCATATACAACAATGAGCAGTTCTTC.

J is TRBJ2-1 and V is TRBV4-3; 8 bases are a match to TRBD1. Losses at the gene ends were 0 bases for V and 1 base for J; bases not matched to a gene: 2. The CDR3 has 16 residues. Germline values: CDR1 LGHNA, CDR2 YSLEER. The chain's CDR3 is CASSQEGQVSYNEQFF. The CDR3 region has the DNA TGCGCCAGCAGCCAAGAGGGACAGGTTTCCTACAATGAGCAGTTCTTC.

The CDR3 DNA reads TGTGCCAGCAGCTTAGACACATCAAACACCGGGGAGCTGTTTTTT. It yields the protein CASSLDTSNTGELFF. The V gene is TRBV11-1, the J gene TRBJ2-2; D ambiguous. Per germline, CDR1 SGHAT and CDR2 FQDESV (reference sequence). The CDR3 spans 15 residues. V was trimmed by 1 base and J by 2 bases, leaving 8 bases between them.

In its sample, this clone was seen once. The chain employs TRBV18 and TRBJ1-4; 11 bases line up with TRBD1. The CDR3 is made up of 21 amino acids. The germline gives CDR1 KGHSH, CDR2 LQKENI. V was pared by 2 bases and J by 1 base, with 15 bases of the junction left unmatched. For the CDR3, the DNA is TGTGCCAGCTCACCATACCGTCCCCCGGACAGGGGGCTTAAAACTAATGAAAAACTGTTTTTT. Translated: CASSPYRPPDRGLKTNEKLFF.

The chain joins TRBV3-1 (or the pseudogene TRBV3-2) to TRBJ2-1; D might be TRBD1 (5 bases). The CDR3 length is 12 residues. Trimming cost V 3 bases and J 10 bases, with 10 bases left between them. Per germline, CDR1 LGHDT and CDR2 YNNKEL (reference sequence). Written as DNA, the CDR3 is TGTGCCAGCAGCCATACAGGAAACGAGCAGTTCTTC. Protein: CASSHTGNEQFF.

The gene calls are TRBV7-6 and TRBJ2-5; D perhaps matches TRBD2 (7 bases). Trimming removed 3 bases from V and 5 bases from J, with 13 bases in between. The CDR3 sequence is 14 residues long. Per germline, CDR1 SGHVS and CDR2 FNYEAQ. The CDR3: CASSFLGGAETQYF. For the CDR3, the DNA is TGTGCCAGCAGCTTCCTGGGGGGGGCGGAGACCCAGTACTTC.

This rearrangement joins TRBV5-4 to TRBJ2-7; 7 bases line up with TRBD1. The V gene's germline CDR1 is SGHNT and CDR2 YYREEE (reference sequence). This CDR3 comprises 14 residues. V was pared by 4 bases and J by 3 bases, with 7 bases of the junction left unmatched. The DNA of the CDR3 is TGTGCCAGCAGCAAACAGGGGCAAGGCTACGAGCAGTACTTC. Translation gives CASSKQGQGYEQYF.